The rows below give T cell receptor beta chains drawn from one sample of a study of control samples from healthy donors and cancer patients. Sequencing was performed with immunoSEQ multiplex PCR; in TCRdb, only in-frame clones are kept and a portion is missing. The sample's table shows some 180,000 clones. The sample comprised blood. These receptors all come from a young woman in good health. Each CDR3 is given with its conserved first and last residue. Each record gives: D gene, V gene, J gene, CDR3 length, CDR3 protein, CDR3 DNA. A D gene is named only where the DNA matches it firmly.

d_call: TRBD2; v_call: TRBV5-1; j_call: TRBJ2-5; cdr3_length: 16; cdr3_aa: CASSVSGGIVQETQYF; cdr3_nt: TGCGCCAGCAGCGTTAGCGGGGGGATAGTCCAAGAGACCCAGTACTTC
d_call: -; v_call: TRBV4-3; j_call: TRBJ1-4; cdr3_length: 14; cdr3_aa: CASGITVANEKLFF; cdr3_nt: TGCGCCAGCGGGATAACAGTGGCTAATGAAAAACTGTTTTTT
d_call: -; v_call: TRBV4-1; j_call: TRBJ1-6; cdr3_length: 15; cdr3_aa: CASSQVGTYNSPLHF; cdr3_nt: TGCGCCAGCAGCCAAGTGGGGACCTATAATTCACCCCTCCACTTT
d_call: TRBD2; v_call: TRBV5-8; j_call: TRBJ2-3; cdr3_length: 17; cdr3_aa: CASSFVYLAGLTDTQYF; cdr3_nt: TGTGCCAGCAGCTTCGTCTATCTAGCGGGGCTCACAGATACGCAGTATTTT
d_call: -; v_call: TRBV7-9; j_call: TRBJ1-2; cdr3_length: 14; cdr3_aa: CASSEYSANYGYTF; cdr3_nt: TGTGCCAGCAGTGAGTATTCGGCTAACTATGGCTACACCTTC
d_call: -; v_call: TRBV25-1; j_call: TRBJ2-2; cdr3_length: 15; cdr3_aa: CASSGHGVNTGELFF; cdr3_nt: TGTGCCAGCAGTGGCCATGGGGTGAACACCGGGGAGCTGTTTTTT
d_call: TRBD1; v_call: TRBV28; j_call: TRBJ1-2; cdr3_length: 14; cdr3_aa: CASSLGQGKGGYTF; cdr3_nt: TGTGCCAGCAGCTTGGGACAGGGGAAGGGGGGCTACACCTTC
d_call: TRBD2; v_call: TRBV7-8; j_call: TRBJ2-3; cdr3_length: 15; cdr3_aa: CASSLGGGGTDTQYF; cdr3_nt: TGTGCCAGCAGCTTAGGCGGGGGGGGCACAGATACGCAGTATTTT
d_call: -; v_call: TRBV6-5; j_call: TRBJ2-7; cdr3_length: 12; cdr3_aa: CASSPRSYEQYF; cdr3_nt: TGTGCCAGCAGTCCAAGAAGCTACGAGCAGTACTTC
d_call: -; v_call: TRBV15; j_call: TRBJ2-5; cdr3_length: 13; cdr3_aa: CATSRLLGETQYF; cdr3_nt: TGTGCCACCAGCAGACTCCTCGGGGAGACCCAGTACTTC
d_call: -; v_call: TRBV5-5; j_call: TRBJ1-1; cdr3_length: 13; cdr3_aa: CASSFLGDTEAFF; cdr3_nt: TGTGCCAGCAGCTTCCTGGGGGATACTGAAGCTTTCTTT
d_call: -; v_call: TRBV7-9; j_call: TRBJ1-4; cdr3_length: 14; cdr3_aa: CASSPGHSNEKLFF; cdr3_nt: TGTGCCAGCAGCCCCGGGCACTCCAATGAAAAACTGTTTTTT
d_call: -; v_call: TRBV7-9; j_call: TRBJ1-2; cdr3_length: 15; cdr3_aa: CASSLDAGQNYGYTF; cdr3_nt: TGTGCCAGCAGCTTAGACGCCGGCCAAAACTATGGCTACACCTTC
d_call: TRBD1; v_call: TRBV6-5; j_call: TRBJ1-6; cdr3_length: 15; cdr3_aa: CASSFQTGRNSPLHF; cdr3_nt: TGTGCCAGCAGTTTTCAGACAGGGAGAAATTCACCCCTCCACTTT
d_call: -; v_call: TRBV2; j_call: TRBJ1-5; cdr3_length: 14; cdr3_aa: CASSETGLNQPQHF; cdr3_nt: TGTGCCAGCAGTGAAACGGGGCTCAACCAGCCCCAGCATTTT
d_call: -; v_call: TRBV15; j_call: TRBJ1-2; cdr3_length: 13; cdr3_aa: CATSRDYNEGYTF; cdr3_nt: TGTGCCACCAGCAGAGACTACAATGAGGGCTACACCTTC
d_call: -; v_call: TRBV27; j_call: TRBJ2-3; cdr3_length: 14; cdr3_aa: CASSLNLATDTQYF; cdr3_nt: TGTGCCAGCAGTTTAAATCTTGCCACAGATACGCAGTATTTT
d_call: -; v_call: TRBV9; j_call: TRBJ1-3; cdr3_length: 12; cdr3_aa: CASRDSGNTIYF; cdr3_nt: TGTGCCAGCAGGGACTCTGGAAACACCATATATTTT
d_call: TRBD1; v_call: TRBV4-1; j_call: TRBJ1-3; cdr3_length: 18; cdr3_aa: CASSVRPGTGAGGNTIYF; cdr3_nt: TGCGCCAGCAGCGTACGTCCCGGGACAGGGGCCGGTGGAAACACCATATATTTT
d_call: -; v_call: TRBV19; j_call: TRBJ2-7; cdr3_length: 15; cdr3_aa: CASSNSGASSYEQYF; cdr3_nt: TGTGCCAGTAGTAATTCAGGGGCGAGCTCCTACGAGCAGTACTTC